The rows below give T cell receptor beta chains drawn from one sample of a study of regulatory T cells in long-lasting Graves disease. In TCRdb, the multiplex PCR reads were re-called with MiXCR into one record per CDR3 protein. This repertoire shows 350,000 to 500,000 distinct CDR3 sequences, less than 20% found once; its top ten account for about 23%. A further study also used this sample, focusing on T cells in Graves' hyperthyroidism and ophthalmopathy.

The sample in question was peripheral blood mononuclear cells (PBMCs), obtained at new diagnosis, from a patient treated with antithyroid drugs. These receptors originate from a woman aged 18 to 35 with Graves disease. The CDR3 runs from the conserved cysteine through the conserved F or W.

>TRBV7-2|15|TRBJ1-3
CASSLAPGPIVTIYF
>TRBV12-3/TRBV12-4|16|TRBJ2-2
CASSLWGRGWTGELFF
>TRBV4-1|16|TRBJ2-7
CASSQEPGGRRYEQYF
>TRBV2|13|TRBJ2-4
CASRDSPKNIQYF
>TRBV11-2|14|TRBJ2-3
CASSPGGGTDTQYF
>TRBV28|14|TRBJ1-5
CASRRTGSNQPQHF
>TRBV7-2|14|TRBJ1-6
CASSSSSYNSPLHF
>TRBV28|15|TRBJ2-2
CASQGTSGFSGELFF
>TRBV28|16|TRBJ2-2
CASSLRGTANTGELFF
>TRBV11-2|14|NA
CASGVAGGIETQYF
>TRBV28|15|TRBJ1-5
CASSLHRGSNQPQHF
>TRBV10-3|15|TRBJ2-3
CAISTNRGSTDTQYF
>TRBV7-9|18|TRBJ2-1
CASSSGTVGTQTYNEQFF
>TRBV29-1|16|TRBJ2-1
CSVAIGWGLGNNEQFF
>TRBV12-3/TRBV12-4|14|TRBJ2-7
CASSPRLAGNEQYF
>TRBV20-1|14|TRBJ1-6
CSAPSPSYNSPLHF
>TRBV7-9|16|TRBJ2-1
CASSLGAGRSYNEQFF
>TRBV10-3|15|TRBJ2-5
CAISESAGLGETQYF
>TRBV7-9|15|TRBJ2-7
CASSLGQSLTYEQYF
>TRBV7-2|15|TRBJ2-1
CASSLYSGSGNEQFF
>TRBV27|15|TRBJ1-3
CASSLTGGGGNTIYF
>TRBV7-2|13|TRBJ1-1
CASSLVGSTEAFF
>TRBV29-1|13|TRBJ1-4
CSVEGTGNEKLFF
>TRBV6-5|14|TRBJ2-2
CASSYGTVSGELFF
>TRBV29-1|16|TRBJ2-3
CSLTGAGSSSTDTQYF
>TRBV11-2|16|TRBJ2-1
CASSENRGRLVPEQFF
>TRBV4-2|18|TRBJ2-7
CASSQDVPGQGASYEQYF
>TRBV12-3/TRBV12-4|19|TRBJ2-1
CASSPGQGRAGSGYNEQFF
>TRBV20-1|13|TRBJ2-1
CSAQRLAGGEQFF
>TRBV9|15|TRBJ2-3
CASSVGVTSTDTQYF
>TRBV6-5|14|TRBJ2-7
CASSSTQGAHEQYF
>TRBV25-1|11|TRBJ2-3
CASNSADMQYF
>TRBV6-2/TRBV6-3|20|TRBJ2-3
CASSYSTGTGGNYRTDTQYF
>TRBV2|16|TRBJ2-2
CASKKETGADTGELFF
>TRBV7-3|15|TRBJ2-2
CASSPRGRDPGELFF
>TRBV3-1|14|TRBJ2-5
CASSPVTSQETQYF
>TRBV27|17|TRBJ1-2
CASSLLDTFRRYYGYTF
>TRBV11-2|17|TRBJ2-5
CASSLAHRAGRQETQYF
>TRBV7-9|14|TRBJ2-3
CASSPSDRVDTQYF
>TRBV7-9|18|TRBJ2-3
CASRSRTGTSPRTDTQYF
>TRBV28|13|TRBJ2-3
CASTFLTGNTQYF
>TRBV7-9|14|TRBJ2-7
CASSLTDFPYEQYF
>TRBV27|12|TRBJ1-2
CASSRQGSGYTF
>TRBV20-1|13|TRBJ2-1
CSARLGLYNEQFF
>TRBV12-3/TRBV12-4|14|TRBJ1-1
CASTEEGGWTEAFF
>TRBV27|15|TRBJ1-4
CASSLSGTTNEKLFF
>TRBV28|15|TRBJ2-2
CASGGQGSGTGELFF
>TRBV3-1|18|TRBJ2-5
CASSQDNLLAGHQETQYF
>TRBV30|13|TRBJ1-5
CACQHRSNQPQHF
>TRBV12-3/TRBV12-4|18|TRBJ2-3
CASSRIRLAGGGTDTQYF
>TRBV7-9|12|TRBJ2-7
CASSLVFYEQYF
>TRBV29-1|11|TRBJ2-1
CSLTSSREQFF
>TRBV25-1|15|TRBJ1-1
CASSEYLGKRTEAFF
>TRBV20-1|11|TRBJ1-2
CSARDGYGYTF
>TRBV6-1|14|TRBJ2-1
CASSELYYYNEQFF
>TRBV12-3/TRBV12-4|15|TRBJ2-1
CASSTTPGPYNEQFF
>TRBV18|15|TRBJ2-2
CASSSRVISTGELFF
>TRBV6-5|17|TRBJ2-7
CASSYTIHRQGSYEQYF
>TRBV28|14|TRBJ2-7
CASSLWAGNYEQYF